This TCR beta chain was recovered during a study of cytomegalovirus exposure and HLA in healthy donors. About this clone itself: The antigen is undetermined. One end of the junction varies from germline; a read error may be responsible.

The study, taken as a whole, reports: Researchers reported that three CMV-associated chains were confirmed in vitro as CMV antigen-specific. For TCR beta chains, V- and J-gene trimming was later linked to a missense DCLRE1C variant.

This CDR3 region has 12 residues. Germline CDR1 and CDR2: GTSNPN and SVGIG (reference sequence). PCR was performed using 60 Vbeta and 13 Jbeta primers. Data came from immunoSEQ multiplex PCR; TCRdb stores just in-frame clones and leaves some out. Recorded for this sample: 45,000 to 70,000 clones. The gene calls are TRBV30 and TRBJ2-7; D unclear. The receptor was derived from a woman aged 45-60 years in good health and CMV-seropositive. Material for sequencing was PBMCs. The CDR3 DNA sequence: TGTGCCTGGAGCGCGAAAAACGACCCTCGGGACTTC. This encodes CAWSAKNDPRDF.